The T cell receptor (beta chain) described here comes from a study of shared T cell receptors in the human thymus. Method: immunoSEQ multiplex PCR; TCRdb's copy keeps in-frame clones and lacks some. The repertoire has under 450,000 clones, roughly 94% of them found once; the top ten carry approximately 0.02%. V lost 3 bases, J lost 2 bases, and 14 bases lay in between. This CDR3 region has 16 residues. CDR1 LNHDA and CDR2 SQIVND come from the germline V gene (reference sequence). This clonotype originated in a human donor. The chain links TRBV19 to TRBJ2-4; D may match TRBD1 or TRBD2 (5 bases each). Sequenced input: thymocytes. The CDR3 loop reads CASSIFGTSPKNIQYF. In nucleotides, the CDR3 is TGTGCCAGTAGTATCTTTGGGACGTCACCCAAAAACATTCAGTACTTC.